These 12 T cell receptor beta chains came from one sample sequenced in a study of blood T cell repertoires in COVID-19. Using immunoSEQ multiplex PCR, the repertoire was profiled, and TCRdb retains in-frame clones only, with some absent. The sample lists 9,000 to 15,000 clones, approximately 80% occurring once. The sequencing input was peripheral blood. The receptors here all came from a human donor in a cohort sampled during active COVID-19.

The chain links TRBV14 to TRBJ2-3; 10 nucleotides line up with TRBD2. The CDR3 sequence is 16 residues long. Per the germline V gene, CDR1 is SGHDN and CDR2 is FVKESK. After removal of 5 bases from V and 0 bases from J, the junction contained 5 bases not matched to a gene. As DNA, the CDR3 is TGTGCCAGCAGCTTCGGACTAGCGGTTAGCACAGATACGCAGTATTTT. Translated, it gives CASSFGLAVSTDTQYF.

This clone was observed a handful of times. The V gene is TRBV9, the J gene TRBJ1-1; D unresolved. The CDR3 has 13 residues. In germline, CDR1 is SGDLS, CDR2 YYNGEE. The germline V and J ends were trimmed by 0 bases and 3 bases, with 6 bases remaining between them. The CDR3, as DNA: TGTGCCAGCAGCGTAGATACGGACACTGAAGCTTTCTTT. Protein product: CASSVDTDTEAFF.

This clone appeared once. The chain is built from TRBV6-1 and TRBJ2-7; D is possibly TRBD2 (6 bases). The CDR3 loop spans 13 amino acids. From germline, CDR1 is MNHNS and CDR2 SASEGT. Trimming shortened V by 2 bases and J by 7 bases, and 12 bases separated the two germline ends. In nucleotides, the CDR3 is TGTGCCAGCAGTGAACTCGGGGACTGGGAGCAGTACTTC. This translates into CASSELGDWEQYF.

CDR3 bases: TGCGCCAGCAGCCAAGATCCTGGCGGCTACAATGAGCAGTTCTTC. Its protein is CASSQDPGGYNEQFF. The J gene is TRBJ2-1, the V gene TRBV4-1; D not certain. Germline V gene sequence: CDR1 MGHRA, CDR2 YSYEKL. V was cut by 0 bases and J by 3 bases, with 9 bases left in between. This CDR3 has 15 amino acids.

The chain employs TRBV24-1 and TRBJ2-2; TRBD2 might be the D (7 bases). The germline V gene encodes CDR1 KGHDR and CDR2 SFDVKD. The CDR3 is 17 residues long. Between the trimmed V and J ends, which lost 5 bases and 0 bases, there was a span of 15 bases. The CDR3 loop reads CATSGGRGFANTGELFF. The CDR3 region has the DNA TGTGCCACCAGTGGGGGGAGGGGGTTCGCGAACACCGGGGAGCTGTTTTTT.

The V gene is TRBV3-1 (or the pseudogene TRBV3-2), the J gene TRBJ2-7; D is perhaps TRBD1 (6 bases). The CDR3 length is 15 residues. V gave up 1 base and J gave up 9 bases, with 19 bases separating them. Germline values: CDR1 LGHDT, CDR2 YNNKEL (reference sequence). This CDR3 reads CASSQGVQGWSGQYF. The DNA for the CDR3 is TGTGCCAGCAGCCAAGGGGTACAGGGCTGGAGCGGGCAGTACTTC.

V and J are TRBV2 and TRBJ1-2, with D perhaps matching TRBD1 (5 bases). This CDR3 spans 13 amino acids. The V gene lost 5 bases and the J gene lost 8 bases, with 15 bases spanning the gap. Germline assignment: CDR1 SNHLY and CDR2 FYNNEI. CDR3 loop: CASSRQLRSGYTF. The CDR3 DNA reads TGTGCCAGCAGTCGACAGCTCCGGAGCGGCTACACCTTC.

The sample holds a few counts of this clone. The V call is TRBV5-6, the J call TRBJ1-2, with 10 bases matching TRBD1. V shed 0 bases, J shed 10 bases, and the junction held 12 bases outside the gene matches. The CDR3 is 16 amino acids. CDR1 is SGHDT and CDR2 is YYEEEE in the germline V gene. The CDR3 bases are TGTGCCAGCAGCTTGGCCAAGGGACAGGGGCGTCTCCACTACACCTTC. It is translated as CASSLAKGQGRLHYTF.

The V gene is TRBV27, the J gene TRBJ1-1, with D tentatively TRBD1 (5 bases). The CDR3 runs 12 residues. Germline V lookup: CDR1 MNHEY, CDR2 SMNVEV (reference sequence). Trimming removed 6 bases from V and 11 bases from J, with 16 bases in between. DNA for the CDR3: TGTGCCAGCAGCACCCTTGGGGGGTCCGCTTTCTTT. Its protein product is CASSTLGGSAFF.

The rearrangement links TRBV5-1 to TRBJ2-3; maybe TRBD1 (6 bases). V was pared by 4 bases and J by 5 bases, with 11 bases between. Germline CDR1 and CDR2: SGHRS and YFSETQ. This CDR3 contains 13 residues. The CDR3, as DNA: TGCGCCAGCAGCCGTACAGGGTTAGATACGCAGTATTTT. Amino acids: CASSRTGLDTQYF.

The J gene is TRBJ2-3, the V gene TRBV7-9, with D possibly TRBD2 on 7 matching bases. The CDR3 is 15 residues long. V was shortened by 2 bases and J by 3 bases, with 12 bases between the two germline ends. Germline CDR1 and CDR2: SEHNR and FQNEAQ (reference sequence). This chain's CDR3 is CASSLYGGPTDTQYF. CDR3 DNA: TGTGCCAGCAGCTTATACGGGGGGCCAACAGATACGCAGTATTTT.

This chain links TRBV4-1 with TRBJ1-2; 8 bases are shared with TRBD1. This CDR3 is built from 15 residues. Germline CDR1 and CDR2: MGHRA and YSYEKL. V gave up 3 bases and J gave up 5 bases; unmatched junction bases: 8. The CDR3 spells CASSQLQGAGYGYTF. CDR3 sequence (DNA): TGCGCCAGCAGCCAGCTTCAGGGGGCAGGGTATGGCTACACCTTC.